This record looks at one T cell receptor beta chain sequence and its context. The antigen remains unidentified. This entry comes from a study of post-analysis software for immune sequencing data. Per germline, CDR1 MNHNS and CDR2 SASEGT. V gave up 6 bases and J gave up 4 bases; unmatched junction bases: 10. The CDR3 runs 17 residues. Unique molecular identifiers were present in the TCR beta cDNA libraries. From about 1 to 10 million T cells, 500,000 or so cDNA molecules were obtained. TCRdb processed the PCR reads anew with MiXCR; each CDR3 protein has one entry. This table holds more than 350,000 distinct CDR3 sequences, more than 30% found once. Findings and limits, study-wide: Diversity measured as normalized Chao1 was significantly lower in multiple sclerosis patients than in controls. Patients showed TRBV5-6, TRBV5-1 and TRBV20-1 among several TRBV segments more frequent than in controls. Under the F measure, samples that were prepared in one batch clustered strongly together.

Sample: blood. The genes are TRBV6-1 and TRBJ2-5; TRBD2 aligns across 14 bases. The TCR sequence derives from a girl aged 2-10 years with multiple sclerosis. CDR3 sequence reads: CASRRLAGGTPRETQYF. CDR3 bases: TGTGCCAGCAGGAGACTAGCGGGGGGGACCCCAAGAGAGACCCAGTACTTC.